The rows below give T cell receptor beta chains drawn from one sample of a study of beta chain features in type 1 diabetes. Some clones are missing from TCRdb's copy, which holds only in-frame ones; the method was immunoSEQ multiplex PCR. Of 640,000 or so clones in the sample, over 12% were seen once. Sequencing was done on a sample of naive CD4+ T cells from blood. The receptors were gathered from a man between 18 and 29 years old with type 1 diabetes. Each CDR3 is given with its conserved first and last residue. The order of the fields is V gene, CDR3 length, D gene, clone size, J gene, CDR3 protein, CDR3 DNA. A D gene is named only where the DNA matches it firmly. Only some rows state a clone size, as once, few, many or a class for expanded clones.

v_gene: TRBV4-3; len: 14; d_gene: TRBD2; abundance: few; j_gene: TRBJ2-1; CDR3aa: CASSPNPLAVEQFF; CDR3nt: TGCGCCAGCAGCCCTAACCCGCTAGCGGTTGAGCAGTTCTTC
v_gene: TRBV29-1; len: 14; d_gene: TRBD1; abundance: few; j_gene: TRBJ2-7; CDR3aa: CSVGQGARTYEQYF; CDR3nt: TGCAGCGTTGGACAGGGGGCGAGAACCTACGAGCAGTACTTC
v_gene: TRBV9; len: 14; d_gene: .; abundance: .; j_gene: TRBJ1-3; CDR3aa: CASSVAGAGNTIYF; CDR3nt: TGTGCCAGCAGCGTAGCAGGGGCTGGAAACACCATATATTTT
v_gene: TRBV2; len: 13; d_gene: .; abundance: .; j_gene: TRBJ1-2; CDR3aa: CASLPDVDYGYTF; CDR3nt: TGTGCCAGTCTCCCCGACGTCGACTATGGCTACACCTTC
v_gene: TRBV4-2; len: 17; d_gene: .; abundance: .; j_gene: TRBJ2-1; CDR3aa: CASSQDAGAASYNEQFF; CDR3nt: TGTGCCAGCAGCCAAGATGCGGGCGCAGCCTCCTACAATGAGCAGTTCTTC
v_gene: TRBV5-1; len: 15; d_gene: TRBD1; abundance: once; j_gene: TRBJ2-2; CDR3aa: CASSLGTGVTGELFF; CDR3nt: TGCGCCAGCAGCCTGGGGACAGGGGTGACCGGGGAGCTGTTTTTT
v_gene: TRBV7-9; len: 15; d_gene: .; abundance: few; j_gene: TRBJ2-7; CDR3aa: CASSLGRSHNYEQYF; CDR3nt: TGTGCCAGCAGCTTGGGCCGGTCCCACAACTACGAGCAGTACTTC
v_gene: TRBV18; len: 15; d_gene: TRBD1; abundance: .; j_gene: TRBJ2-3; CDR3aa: CASSPRTGGTDTQYF; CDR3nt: TGTGCCAGCTCACCACGGACAGGGGGCACAGATACGCAGTATTTT
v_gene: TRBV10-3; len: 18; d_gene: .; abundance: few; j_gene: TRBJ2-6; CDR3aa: CAISDKGHFFSGANVLTF; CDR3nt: TGTGCCATCAGTGATAAGGGACATTTCTTTTCTGGGGCCAACGTCCTGACTTTC
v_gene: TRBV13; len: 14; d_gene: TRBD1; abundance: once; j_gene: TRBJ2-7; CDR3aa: CASRVTGTDYEQYF; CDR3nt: TGTGCCAGCAGGGTTACCGGGACAGACTACGAGCAGTACTTC
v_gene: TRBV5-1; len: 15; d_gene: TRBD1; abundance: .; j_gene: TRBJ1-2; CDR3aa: CASSIGTAEFYGYTF; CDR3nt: TGCGCCAGCAGCATCGGGACAGCTGAATTCTATGGCTACACCTTC
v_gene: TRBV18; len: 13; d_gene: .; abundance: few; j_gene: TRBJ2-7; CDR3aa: CASSPPVYNEQYF; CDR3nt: TGTGCCAGCTCACCACCCGTCTACAACGAGCAGTACTTC
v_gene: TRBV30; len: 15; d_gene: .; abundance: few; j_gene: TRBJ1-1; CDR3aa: CAWKRIQRGNTEAFF; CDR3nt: TGTGCCTGGAAAAGGATCCAGAGGGGGAACACTGAAGCTTTCTTT
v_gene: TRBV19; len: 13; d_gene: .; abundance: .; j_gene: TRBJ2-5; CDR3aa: CASSLDGKETQYF; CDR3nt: TGTGCCAGTAGTTTGGACGGGAAAGAGACCCAGTACTTC
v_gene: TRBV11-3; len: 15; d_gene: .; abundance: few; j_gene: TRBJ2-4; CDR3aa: CASSFAAGRGNIQYF; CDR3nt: TGTGCCAGCAGCTTCGCCGCGGGGCGGGGAAACATTCAGTACTTC
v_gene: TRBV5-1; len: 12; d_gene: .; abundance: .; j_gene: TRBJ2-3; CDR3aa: CASREHTDTQYF; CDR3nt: TGCGCCAGCAGGGAACACACAGATACGCAGTATTTT
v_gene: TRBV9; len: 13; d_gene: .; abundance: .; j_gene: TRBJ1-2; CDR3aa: CASSVLAGKGYTF; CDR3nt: TGTGCCAGCAGCGTACTAGCAGGGAAGGGCTACACCTTC
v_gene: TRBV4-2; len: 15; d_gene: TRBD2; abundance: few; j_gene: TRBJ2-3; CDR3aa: CASSPSGGPTDTQYF; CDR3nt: TGTGCCAGCAGCCCGAGCGGGGGGCCCACAGATACGCAGTATTTT
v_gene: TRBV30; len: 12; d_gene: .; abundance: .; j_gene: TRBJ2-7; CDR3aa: CAWSAYRGEQYF; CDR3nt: TGTGCCTGGAGTGCTTATCGGGGAGAGCAGTACTTC
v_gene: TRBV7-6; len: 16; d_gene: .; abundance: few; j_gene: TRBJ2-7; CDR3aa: CASSLVDSDSSYEQYF; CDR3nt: TGTGCCAGCAGCTTAGTGGATAGCGATAGCTCCTACGAGCAGTACTTC
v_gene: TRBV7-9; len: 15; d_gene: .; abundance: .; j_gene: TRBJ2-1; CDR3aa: CASSNRDNSYNEQFF; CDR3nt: TGTGCCAGCAGCAACCGGGACAACTCCTACAATGAGCAGTTCTTC
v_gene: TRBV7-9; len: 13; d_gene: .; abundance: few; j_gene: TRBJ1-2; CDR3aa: CASSLEPGVGYTF; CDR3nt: TGTGCCAGCAGCTTAGAGCCGGGGGTTGGCTACACCTTC
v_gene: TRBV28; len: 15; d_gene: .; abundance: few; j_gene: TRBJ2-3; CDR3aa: CASSPQGGSTDTQYF; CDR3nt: TGTGCCAGCAGTCCTCAAGGGGGTAGCACAGATACGCAGTATTTT
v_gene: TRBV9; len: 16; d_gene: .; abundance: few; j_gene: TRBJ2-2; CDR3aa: CASSVAGLVNTGELFF; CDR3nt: TGTGCCAGCAGCGTAGCTGGGCTCGTTAACACCGGGGAGCTGTTTTTT
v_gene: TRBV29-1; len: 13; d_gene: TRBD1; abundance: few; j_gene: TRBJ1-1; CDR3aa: CSADRDWNTEAFF; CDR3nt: TGCAGCGCTGACAGGGATTGGAACACTGAAGCTTTCTTT
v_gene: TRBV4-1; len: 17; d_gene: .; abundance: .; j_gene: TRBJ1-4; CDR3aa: CASSQVLSIGFNEKLFF; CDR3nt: TGCGCCAGCAGCCAAGTTTTATCGATCGGGTTTAATGAAAAACTGTTTTTT
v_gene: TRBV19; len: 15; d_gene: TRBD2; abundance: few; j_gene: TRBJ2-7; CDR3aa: CASSTPSGSSYEQYF; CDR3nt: TGTGCCAGTAGTACCCCTAGCGGGAGCTCCTACGAGCAGTACTTC
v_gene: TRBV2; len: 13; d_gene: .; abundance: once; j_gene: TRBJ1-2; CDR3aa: CASSEGGNYGYTF; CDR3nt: TGTGCCAGCAGTGAGGGAGGCAACTATGGCTACACCTTC
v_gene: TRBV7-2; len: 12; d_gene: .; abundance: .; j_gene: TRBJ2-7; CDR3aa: CASSEARGMQYF; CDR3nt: TGTGCCAGCAGCGAAGCAAGGGGTATGCAGTACTTC
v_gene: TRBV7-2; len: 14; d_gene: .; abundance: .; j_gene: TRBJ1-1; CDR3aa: CASSLVGMNTEAFF; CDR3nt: TGTGCCAGCAGCTTAGTCGGCATGAACACTGAAGCTTTCTTT
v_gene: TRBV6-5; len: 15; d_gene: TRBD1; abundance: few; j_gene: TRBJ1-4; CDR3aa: CASSSRRDRVEKLFF; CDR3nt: TGTGCCAGCAGTTCCCGGAGGGACAGGGTGGAAAAACTGTTTTTT